This T cell receptor (beta chain) was captured by sequencing in a study of STAT5B mutations in CD4+ large granular lymphocyte leukemia. Study results and caveats: Top patient clones used TRBV06 genes more often: 8/27 versus 2/35 in controls.

The CDR3 is 16 amino acids. V shed 1 base and J shed 0 bases, with 11 bases lying between them. Germline values: CDR1 LGHNA, CDR2 YSLEER. Produced via immunoSEQ multiplex PCR; TCRdb's table is partial and in-frame only. This table has tens of thousands of clones, 80% to 85% appearing once. A word on this clone: Antigen specificity is unknown.

Input material: CD4+ T cells from blood buffy coats. The receptor was isolated from a human donor in good health. V gene TRBV4-3 combines with J gene TRBJ2-3; a weak D match, TRBD1 (5 bases). As DNA, the CDR3 is TGCGCCAGCAGCCAAGGGGGCAGTCTTAGCACAGATACGCAGTATTTT. It encodes CASSQGGSLSTDTQYF.